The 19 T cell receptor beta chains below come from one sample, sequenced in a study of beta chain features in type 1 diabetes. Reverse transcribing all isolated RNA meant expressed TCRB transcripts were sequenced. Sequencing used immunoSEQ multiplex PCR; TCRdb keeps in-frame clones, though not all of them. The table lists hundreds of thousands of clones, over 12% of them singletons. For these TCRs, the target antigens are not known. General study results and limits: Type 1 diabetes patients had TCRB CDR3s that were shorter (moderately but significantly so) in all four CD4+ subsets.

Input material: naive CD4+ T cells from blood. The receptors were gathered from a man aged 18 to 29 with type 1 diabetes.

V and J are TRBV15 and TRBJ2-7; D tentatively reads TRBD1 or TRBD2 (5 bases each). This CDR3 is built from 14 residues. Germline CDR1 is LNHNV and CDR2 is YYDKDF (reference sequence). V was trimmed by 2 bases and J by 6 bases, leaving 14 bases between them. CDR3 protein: CATSRQGDWREQYF. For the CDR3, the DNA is TGTGCCACCAGCAGACAGGGAGATTGGCGCGAGCAGTACTTC.

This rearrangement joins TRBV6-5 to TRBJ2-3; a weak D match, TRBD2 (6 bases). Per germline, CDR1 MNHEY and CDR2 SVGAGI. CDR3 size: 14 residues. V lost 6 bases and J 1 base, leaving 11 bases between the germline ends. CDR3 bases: TGTGCCAGCAGGGTCGGAGGGGGCACAGATACGCAGTATTTT. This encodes CASRVGGGTDTQYF.

The DNA for the CDR3 is TGTGCCTGGAGTGACCCTGGAAACACCATATATTTT. It specifies CAWSDPGNTIYF. V and J are TRBV30 and TRBJ1-3; D remains unclear. This CDR3 has 12 residues. Trimming shortened V by 1 base and J by 2 bases, and 3 bases separated the two germline ends. Germline assignment: CDR1 GTSNPN and CDR2 SVGIG (reference sequence).

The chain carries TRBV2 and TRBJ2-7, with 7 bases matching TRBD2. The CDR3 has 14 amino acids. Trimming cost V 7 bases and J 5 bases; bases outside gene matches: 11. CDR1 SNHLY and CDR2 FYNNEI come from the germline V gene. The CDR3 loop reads CASMWEGSVHEQYF. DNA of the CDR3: TGTGCCAGCATGTGGGAGGGTAGCGTCCACGAGCAGTACTTC.

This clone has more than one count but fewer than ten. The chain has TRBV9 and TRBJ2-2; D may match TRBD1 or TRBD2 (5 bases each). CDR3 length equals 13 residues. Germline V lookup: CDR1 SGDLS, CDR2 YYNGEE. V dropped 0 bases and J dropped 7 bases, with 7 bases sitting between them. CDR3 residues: CASSVDGGGELFF. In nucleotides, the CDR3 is TGTGCCAGCAGCGTAGATGGGGGCGGGGAGCTGTTTTTT.

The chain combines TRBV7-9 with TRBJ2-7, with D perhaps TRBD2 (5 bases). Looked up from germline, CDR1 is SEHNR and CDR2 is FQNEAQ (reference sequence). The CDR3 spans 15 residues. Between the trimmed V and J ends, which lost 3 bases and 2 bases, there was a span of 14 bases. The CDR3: CASSLTGTKTYEQYF. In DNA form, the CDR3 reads TGTGCCAGCAGCTTGACGGGAACAAAAACCTACGAGCAGTACTTC.

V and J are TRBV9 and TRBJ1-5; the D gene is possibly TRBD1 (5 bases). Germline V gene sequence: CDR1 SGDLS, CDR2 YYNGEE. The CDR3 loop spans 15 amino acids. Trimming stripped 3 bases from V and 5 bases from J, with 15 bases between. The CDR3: CASSAGGTVDQPQHF. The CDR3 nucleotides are TGTGCCAGCAGCGCCGGGGGGACGGTCGATCAGCCCCAGCATTTT. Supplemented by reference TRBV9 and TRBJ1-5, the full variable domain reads DSGVTQTPKHLITATGQRVTLRCSPRSGDLSVYWYQQSLDQGLQFLIQYYNGEERAKGNILERFSAQQFPDLHSELNLSSLELGDSALYFCASSAGGTVDQPQHFGDGTRLSIL.

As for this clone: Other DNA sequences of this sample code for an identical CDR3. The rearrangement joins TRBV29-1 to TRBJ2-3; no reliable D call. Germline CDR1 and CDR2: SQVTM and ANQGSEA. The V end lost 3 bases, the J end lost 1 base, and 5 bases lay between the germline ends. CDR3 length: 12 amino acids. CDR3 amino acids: CSVDGGTDTQYF. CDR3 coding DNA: TGCAGCGTTGACGGTGGCACAGATACGCAGTATTTT.

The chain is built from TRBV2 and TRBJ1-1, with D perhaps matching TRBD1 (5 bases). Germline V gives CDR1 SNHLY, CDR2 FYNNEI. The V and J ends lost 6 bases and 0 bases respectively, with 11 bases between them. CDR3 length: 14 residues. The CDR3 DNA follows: TGTGCCAGCAGCAAGACAGCTATGAACACTGAAGCTTTCTTT. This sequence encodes CASSKTAMNTEAFF.

CDR3 sequence (DNA): TGTGCCAGTGGGGCGAGGGCAGATACGCAGTATTTT. It translates to CASGARADTQYF. This chain connects TRBV6-6 to TRBJ2-3; D tentatively fits TRBD1 or TRBD2 (5 bases each). CDR3 length: 12 amino acids. Germline-derived CDR1 and CDR2 are MNHNY and SVGAGI (reference sequence). With 9 bases removed from V and 4 bases from J, the gap between germline ends came to 11 bases.

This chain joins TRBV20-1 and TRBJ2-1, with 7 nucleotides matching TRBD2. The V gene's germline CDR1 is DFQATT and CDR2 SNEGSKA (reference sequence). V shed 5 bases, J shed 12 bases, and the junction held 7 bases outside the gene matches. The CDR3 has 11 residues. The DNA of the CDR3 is TGCAGTGCTCCTCGGCCGGGGGGGCAGTTCTTC. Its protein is CSAPRPGGQFF.

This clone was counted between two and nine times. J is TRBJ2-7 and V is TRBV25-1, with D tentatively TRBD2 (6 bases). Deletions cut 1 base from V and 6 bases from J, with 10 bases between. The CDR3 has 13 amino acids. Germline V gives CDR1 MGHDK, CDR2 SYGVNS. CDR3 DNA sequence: TGTGCCAGCAGTGAATGGGGGGACCCCGAGCAGTACTTC. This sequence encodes CASSEWGDPEQYF.

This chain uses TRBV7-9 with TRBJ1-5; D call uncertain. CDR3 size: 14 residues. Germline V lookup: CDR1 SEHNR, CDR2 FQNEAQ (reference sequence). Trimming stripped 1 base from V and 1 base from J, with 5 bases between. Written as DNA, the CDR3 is TGTGCCAGCAGCTTAGGAGAAAGCAATCAGCCCCAGCATTTT. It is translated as CASSLGESNQPQHF.

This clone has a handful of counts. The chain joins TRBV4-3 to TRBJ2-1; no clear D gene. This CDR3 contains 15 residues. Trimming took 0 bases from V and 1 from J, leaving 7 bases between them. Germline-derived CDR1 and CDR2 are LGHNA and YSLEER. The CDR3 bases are TGCGCCAGCAGCCAAGATCTGGCATCCTACAATGAGCAGTTCTTC. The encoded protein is CASSQDLASYNEQFF.

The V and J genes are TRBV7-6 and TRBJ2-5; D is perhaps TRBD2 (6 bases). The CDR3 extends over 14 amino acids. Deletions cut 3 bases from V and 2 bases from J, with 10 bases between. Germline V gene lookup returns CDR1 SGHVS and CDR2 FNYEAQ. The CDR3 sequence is CASSFGGYQETQYF. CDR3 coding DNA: TGTGCCAGCAGCTTCGGGGGATATCAAGAGACCCAGTACTTC.

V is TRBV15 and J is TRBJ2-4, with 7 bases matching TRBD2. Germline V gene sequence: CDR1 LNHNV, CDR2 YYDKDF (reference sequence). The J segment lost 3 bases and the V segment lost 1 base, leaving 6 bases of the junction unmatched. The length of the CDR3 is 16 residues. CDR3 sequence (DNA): TGTGCCACCAGCAGAGGCGGGAGTGACGTCAAAAACATTCAGTACTTC. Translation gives CATSRGGSDVKNIQYF.

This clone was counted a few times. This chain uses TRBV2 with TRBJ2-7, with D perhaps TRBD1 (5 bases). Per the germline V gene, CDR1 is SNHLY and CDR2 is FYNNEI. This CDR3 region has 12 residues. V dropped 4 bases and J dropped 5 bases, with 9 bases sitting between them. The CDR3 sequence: CASSVDSNEQYF. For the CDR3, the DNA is TGTGCCAGCAGTGTCGACAGTAACGAGCAGTACTTC.

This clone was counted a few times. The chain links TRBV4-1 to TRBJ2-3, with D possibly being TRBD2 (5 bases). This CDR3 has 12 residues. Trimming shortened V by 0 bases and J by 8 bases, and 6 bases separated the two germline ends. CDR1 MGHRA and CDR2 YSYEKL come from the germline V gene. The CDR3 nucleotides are TGCGCCAGCAGCCAAGATCGGGGTACGCAGTATTTT. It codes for CASSQDRGTQYF.

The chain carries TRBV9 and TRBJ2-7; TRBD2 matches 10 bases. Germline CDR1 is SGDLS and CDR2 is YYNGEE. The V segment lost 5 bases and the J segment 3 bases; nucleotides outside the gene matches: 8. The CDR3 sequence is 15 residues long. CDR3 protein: CASRVSGRAVYEQYF. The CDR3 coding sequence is TGTGCCAGCAGGGTGAGCGGGAGGGCCGTCTACGAGCAGTACTTC.